Each of the 15 T cell receptor beta chains below was sequenced from the same sample in a study of OX40 agonist ivuxolimab in advanced cancers. Sequenced by immunoSEQ multiplex PCR; TCRdb stores in-frame clones only, minus some. Among some 100,000 clones listed, 85% to 95% were seen once. Sequencing was performed on CD4+ or CD8+ T cells sorted from blood, taken in a trial of the OX40 agonist ivuxolimab. These receptors all stem from an adult with an advanced solid tumor such as melanoma, head and neck, liver or kidney cancer.

V and J are TRBV30 and TRBJ1-5; D is undetermined. Trimming removed 0 bases from V and 3 bases from J, with 9 bases in between. Germline CDR1 GTSNPN, CDR2 SVGIG (reference sequence). The CDR3 is 14 amino acids. This CDR3 reads CAWSVEVLNQPQHF. CDR3 nucleotide sequence: TGTGCCTGGAGTGTAGAAGTTCTCAATCAGCCCCAGCATTTT.

V gene TRBV27 combines with J gene TRBJ2-7, with 8 bases fitting TRBD2. Trimming took 2 bases from V and 3 from J; bases not matched to a gene: 3. Germline V gene data show CDR1 as MNHEY and CDR2 as SMNVEV (reference sequence). The CDR3 totals 14 residues. This CDR3 reads CASSLSGSNYEQYF. CDR3 sequence (DNA): TGTGCCAGCAGTTTAAGCGGGAGTAACTACGAGCAGTACTTC.

This chain joins TRBV7-6 and TRBJ2-3, with 9 bases fitting TRBD2. The CDR3 contains 13 residues. The V segment lost 6 bases and the J segment 6 bases; nucleotides outside the gene matches: 4. The germline V gene encodes CDR1 SGHVS and CDR2 FNYEAQ. The CDR3 nucleotides are TGTGCCAGCAGTAGCGGGAGAGGGGATACGCAGTATTTT. This gives the protein CASSSGRGDTQYF.

The gene calls are TRBV5-1 and TRBJ1-1; D may be TRBD1 (6 bases). Trimming shortened V by 1 base and J by 1 base, and 8 bases separated the two germline ends. The CDR3 sequence is 14 residues long. CDR1 and CDR2 from the germline V gene are SGHRS and YFSETQ. CDR3 protein: CASSLTGTNTEAFF. CDR3 sequence (DNA): TGCGCCAGCAGCTTGACAGGGACGAACACTGAAGCTTTCTTT.

V usage is TRBV7-9 and J usage is TRBJ1-4, with D unclear. V was trimmed by 1 base and J by 8 bases, leaving 11 bases between them. Germline lookup yields CDR1 SEHNR and CDR2 FQNEAQ (reference sequence). CDR3 size: 14 residues. The CDR3 sequence is CASSLVGRVEKLFF. Written as DNA, the CDR3 is TGTGCCAGCAGCTTAGTAGGGAGGGTCGAAAAACTGTTTTTT.

The chain combines TRBV15 with TRBJ2-7; D may be TRBD1 (5 bases). V gave up 3 bases and J gave up 1 base, with 16 bases separating them. The CDR3 contains 16 residues. Germline loops: CDR1 LNHNV, CDR2 YYDKDF (reference sequence). CDR3 bases: TGTGCCACCAGCAGGGACAAAGGCGGCAGGTCCTACGAGCAGTACTTC. Translated, it gives CATSRDKGGRSYEQYF.

The J gene is TRBJ2-7, the V gene TRBV27, with D tentatively TRBD1 (6 bases). V lost 3 bases and J 2 bases, leaving 8 bases between the germline ends. Germline V gene lookup returns CDR1 MNHEY and CDR2 SMNVEV (reference sequence). This CDR3 is built from 13 residues. The CDR3: CASSFRQAYEQYF. The CDR3 DNA follows: TGTGCCAGCAGTTTCAGACAGGCCTACGAGCAGTACTTC.

In this sample, this clone turned up once. The chain joins TRBV6-5 to TRBJ1-3; D gene unclear. Trimming left V 8 bases short and J 1 base short, with 9 bases between. CDR3 size: 13 residues. Germline loops: CDR1 MNHEY, CDR2 SVGAGI. The CDR3 protein is CASLLGSGNTIYF. CDR3 nucleotides: TGTGCCAGCCTACTGGGGTCTGGAAACACCATATATTTT.

The V and J genes are TRBV5-6 and TRBJ1-5, with TRBD1 identical over 8 bases. V gave up 1 base and J gave up 6 bases; unmatched junction bases: 6. The CDR3 loop spans 15 amino acids. The germline V gene has CDR1 SGHDT and CDR2 YYEEEE. The CDR3 coding sequence is TGTGCCAGCAGCTTGACAGGGGGTGACGGTCAGCCCCAGCATTTT. Its protein product is CASSLTGGDGQPQHF.

The genes are TRBV7-2 and TRBJ1-6, with D possibly TRBD1 on 6 matching bases. Trimming pared 1 base from V and 14 bases from J, leaving 9 bases between. This CDR3 has 12 residues. Germline V gene data show CDR1 as SGHTA and CDR2 as FQGNSA. The chain's CDR3 is CASSLGRGALHF. For the CDR3, the DNA is TGTGCCAGCAGCTTAGGCAGGGGCGCCCTCCACTTT.

The chain combines TRBV11-2 with TRBJ2-3, with D possibly TRBD1 on 5 matching bases. The V end lost 7 bases, the J end lost 15 bases, and 23 bases lay between the germline ends. The CDR3 spans 13 residues. Germline V CDR1 and CDR2: SGHAT, FQNNGV. CDR3 in DNA: TGTGCCAGCACTAGTCTAGGGCAGGGCCATTTATATTTT. Translating it yields CASTSLGQGHLYF.

This chain links TRBV12-5 with TRBJ1-1; no clear D. The CDR3 has 15 residues. Germline CDR1 and CDR2: LGHNT and FRNRAP. V gave up 0 bases and J gave up 1 base, with 9 bases separating them. The CDR3 loop is CASGLVWWENTEAFF. CDR3 bases: TGTGCTAGTGGTTTGGTATGGTGGGAGAACACTGAAGCTTTCTTT.

The chain recombines TRBV27 with TRBJ2-7; unclear D gene. V was pared by 0 bases and J by 2 bases, with 11 bases between. CDR3 size: 15 residues. The V gene's germline CDR1 is MNHEY and CDR2 SMNVEV (reference sequence). Here the CDR3 reads CASSLSSRQTYEQYF. The DNA for the CDR3 is TGTGCCAGCAGTTTATCGTCCAGGCAAACCTACGAGCAGTACTTC.

Details on this clone: The sample carries other DNA sequences with the same CDR3. The chain links TRBV7-6 to TRBJ1-1; TRBD1 is a possible D gene (6 bases). Per the germline V gene, CDR1 is SGHVS and CDR2 is FNYEAQ. The CDR3 covers 13 residues. Trimming stripped 1 base from V and 4 bases from J, with 7 bases between. Here the CDR3 reads CASSLGGGTEAFF. The CDR3 DNA follows: TGTGCCAGCAGCTTAGGAGGGGGCACTGAAGCTTTCTTT.

The chain joins TRBV7-9 to TRBJ2-7, with 7 nucleotides matching TRBD1. V gave up 5 bases and J gave up 2 bases; unmatched junction bases: 9. The CDR3 spans 15 residues. Germline V gene lookup returns CDR1 SEHNR and CDR2 FQNEAQ (reference sequence). The CDR3 reads CASSPPGTVTYEQYF. Here the CDR3 DNA reads TGTGCCAGCAGCCCACCCGGGACAGTGACCTACGAGCAGTACTTC.